This T cell receptor beta chain is drawn from a study of CD8 T cells in ankylosing spondylitis (dated by TCRdb to about 2017). Looking at the study overall: The study set out to find disease-linked TCR variants by profiling T cell receptor beta repertoires in ankylosing spondylitis patients and healthy donors. The full study cohort comprised around 25 ankylosing spondylitis patients and 85 to 120 healthy donors. Peripheral blood was sampled, and synovial fluid was also collected from ankylosing spondylitis patients.

Looking up the germline V gene (reference sequence) yields CDR1 DFQATT and CDR2 SNEGSKA. From its cysteine to its phenylalanine, the CDR3 spans 12 amino acids. The entry retains the CDR3 DNA only, 36 bases that are in frame from base 1. V and J lose 5 bases and 5 bases, and a span of 10 bases separates them. This clonotype was seen a handful of times. Its binding antigen is unknown. Per-nucleotide qualities are absent, and no much larger clonotype sits a single base away. What the research found in general, with its limitations: Significant enrichment of the disease-linked clones was reported in matched synovial fluid samples from ankylosing spondylitis patients. Some motif variants had previously been reported in the synovial fluid and blood of reactive arthritis patients, which suggests shared mechanisms of disease initiation. Blood from ankylosing spondylitis patients appeared to be characterized by a TCR beta motif composed of eight or nine highly homologous amino acid variants. The disease-linked clones showed a CD8+ phenotype and occurred at relatively low frequencies in peripheral blood.

The sequencer listed for this sample is Illumina HiSeq 2500. Quantitative 5'-RACE with molecular barcodes was used to prepare TCR beta libraries. The original pipeline was this. Disease-linked TCR variants were identified with a new computational method built on a probabilistic model of VDJ rearrangement. In-frame beta chains were kept once TCRdb had trimmed the public reads at Q25 with fastp and called clones with MiXCR. Each entry is one CDR3 protein sequence, shown with its most common DNA and genes. TCRdb's processing, not the authors', yielded these V and J calls. The sample contains 200,000 to 300,000 distinct CDR3 sequences, under 35% of them found a single time. Around 4.2% of the sample goes to the ten largest clones.

The receptor was isolated from a male donor with ankylosing spondylitis or in good health (not recorded which). What was sequenced was blood, either unsorted or a sorted T cell fraction (not recorded which). The V gene is TRBV20-1 and the J gene is TRBJ1-5, with TRBD1 tentatively as D gene (5 bases match). DNA sequence: TGCAGTGCTTCGACAGAGTATCAGCCCCAGCATTTT. It translates as CSASTEYQPQHF.